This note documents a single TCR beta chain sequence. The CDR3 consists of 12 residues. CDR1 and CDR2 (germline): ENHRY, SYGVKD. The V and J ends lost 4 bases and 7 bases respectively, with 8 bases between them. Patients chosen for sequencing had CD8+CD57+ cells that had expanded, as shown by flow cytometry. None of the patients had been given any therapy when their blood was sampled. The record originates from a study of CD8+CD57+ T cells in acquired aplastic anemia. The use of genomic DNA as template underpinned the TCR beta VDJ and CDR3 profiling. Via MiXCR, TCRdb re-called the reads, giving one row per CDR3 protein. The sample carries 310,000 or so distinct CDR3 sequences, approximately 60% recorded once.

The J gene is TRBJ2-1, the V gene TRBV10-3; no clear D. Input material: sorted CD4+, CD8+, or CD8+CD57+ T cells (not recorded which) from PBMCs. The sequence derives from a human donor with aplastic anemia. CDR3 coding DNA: TGTGCCATCAGTGGTCTGGGGAATGAGCAGTTCTTC. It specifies CAISGLGNEQFF.